Following are 16 T cell receptor beta chains from one sample sequenced in a study of prognosis after radiotherapy for stage I lung cancer. Amplification of TCR beta CDR3 from genomic DNA used two-round multiplex PCR. Primers were specific to each TRBV and TRBJ gene in first-round PCR. TCRdb re-called the multiplex PCR reads through MiXCR, storing one row per CDR3 protein. The table records some 39,000 distinct CDR3 sequences, about 24% of them present only once. The sample was PBMCs, taken before or after stereotactic body radiation therapy (not recorded which). The receptors were sampled from a donor aged 50 or older with non-small cell lung cancer.

At least ten counts were recorded for this clonotype. The V gene is TRBV5-6, the J gene TRBJ2-1; tentative D call: TRBD1 (6 bases). The CDR3 extends over 15 amino acids. Trimming removed 6 bases from V and 0 bases from J, with 13 bases in between. The germline V gene has CDR1 SGHDT and CDR2 YYEEEE. The CDR3 sequence is CASTADRNSYNEQFF. CDR3 DNA sequence: TGTGCCAGCACTGCCGACAGGAACTCCTACAATGAGCAGTTCTTC.

Remarks on this clonotype: With a far larger clone one base away, a read error is the likely cause. This rearrangement joins TRBV6-1 to TRBJ2-7; 9 bases align to TRBD1. CDR3 length: 15 amino acids. V was pared by 5 bases and J by 4 bases, with 9 bases of the junction left unmatched. Germline loops: CDR1 MNHNS, CDR2 SASEGT. The CDR3 sequence: CASSYAGTGKYEQYF. CDR3 coding DNA: TGTGCCAGCAGTTATGCCGGGACAGGGAAATACGAGCAGTACTTC.

This clonotype was counted at least ten times. The chain uses TRBV2 and TRBJ1-2; 7 nucleotides line up with TRBD1. The CDR3 totals 13 residues. The V gene end was trimmed by 5 bases and the J gene end by 5 bases; junction bases not matched to a gene: 5. Germline CDR1 SNHLY, CDR2 FYNNEI. The CDR3 sequence is CASSTTGVYGYTF. The CDR3 region has the DNA TGTGCCAGCAGTACTACAGGGGTTTATGGCTACACCTTC.

In its sample, this clonotype was seen many times. The chain is built from TRBV19 and TRBJ1-2; TRBD1 matches at 9 bases. The CDR3 totals 16 residues. V trimming: 0 bases; J trimming: 8 bases; junction bases outside the gene matches: 10. CDR1 is LNHDA and CDR2 is SQIVND in the germline V gene (reference sequence). The DNA of the CDR3 is TGTGCCAGTAGTATAGATCCGGGGACAGGGTGGTGGGGCTACACCTTC. It codes for CASSIDPGTGWWGYTF.

Worth noting for this clonotype: This may be a read error, as it is one base from a much larger clone. The CDR3 does not close with the conserved phenylalanine or tryptophan, likely indicating a read error. The chain joins TRBV29-1 to TRBJ2-7; D gene uncertain. Germline CDR1 reads SQVTM; CDR2 reads ANQGSEA. This CDR3 is 11 amino acids long. V lost 4 bases to trimming and J lost 3 bases, with 7 bases between them. CDR3 loop: CSVVKGYEQYS. Here the CDR3 DNA reads TGCAGCGTTGTAAAAGGCTACGAGCAGTACTCC.

This clonotype was observed many times. V gene TRBV6-1 combines with J gene TRBJ1-5, with D perhaps TRBD1 (6 bases). Germline V gives CDR1 MNHNS, CDR2 SASEGT. The CDR3 is 16 amino acids. V was pared by 4 bases and J by 2 bases, with 15 bases between. CDR3 coding DNA: TGTGCCAGCAGTGGCTTAGGGACAATCGGCAATCAGCCCCAGCATTTT. Protein product: CASSGLGTIGNQPQHF.

This clonotype was detected ten times or more. The V gene is TRBV7-9, the J gene TRBJ2-3, with D possibly being TRBD2 (6 bases). CDR3 length: 16 residues. Per the germline V gene, CDR1 is SEHNR and CDR2 is FQNEAQ (reference sequence). Trimming pared 1 base from V and 0 bases from J, leaving 11 bases between. The CDR3 here is CASSLGYGTSTDTQYF. The CDR3 DNA follows: TGTGCCAGCAGCTTAGGGTACGGGACTAGCACAGATACGCAGTATTTT.

There are many counts of this clonotype. This chain links TRBV6-2 or TRBV6-3 with TRBJ2-7; 13 nucleotides line up with TRBD2. The junction had 17 bases not matched to a gene; V was cut back by 5 bases and J by 7 bases. In germline, CDR1 is MNHEY, CDR2 SVGEGT. This CDR3 spans 18 amino acids. As DNA, the CDR3 is TGTGCCAGCAGTGGGACGGCAAGCAGGACTAGCGGGAGTGGGGAGCAGTACTTC. This sequence encodes CASSGTASRTSGSGEQYF.

The chain joins TRBV7-3 to TRBJ2-7; D possibly uses TRBD1 or TRBD2 (5 bases each). Germline V gene lookup returns CDR1 SGHTA and CDR2 FQGTGA. V lost 8 bases and J 1 base, leaving 18 bases between the germline ends. This CDR3 is built from 15 residues. CDR3 DNA sequence: TGTGCCAGCTCAATGGGGGAAGACGGATCCTACGAGCAGTACTTC. This gives the protein CASSMGEDGSYEQYF.

This clonotype was counted at least ten times. The chain carries TRBV27 and TRBJ1-4, with D possibly TRBD1 on 6 matching bases. The germline V gene has CDR1 MNHEY and CDR2 SMNVEV (reference sequence). Trimming removed 5 bases at V and 8 bases at J, with 15 bases between. The length of the CDR3 is 14 residues. CDR3 bases: TGTGCCAGCAGTAACCAAGGGGGGCTCGAAAAACTGTTTTTT. Translation gives CASSNQGGLEKLFF.

This clonotype occurred many times. The V and J genes are TRBV2 and TRBJ2-5; D possibly matches TRBD1 or TRBD2 (5 bases each). CDR1 SNHLY and CDR2 FYNNEI come from the germline V gene. The V end lost 4 bases, the J end lost 2 bases, and 11 bases lay between the germline ends. The CDR3 is 14 residues long. The CDR3 DNA is TGTGCCAGCAGTGGGTCGGGGCTTCAAGAGACCCAGTACTTC. Its protein is CASSGSGLQETQYF.

The sample holds many counts of this clonotype. V and J are TRBV20-1 and TRBJ2-1, with TRBD2 matching 8 bases. The germline V gene has CDR1 DFQATT and CDR2 SNEGSKA (reference sequence). This CDR3 spans 15 amino acids. Trimming took 5 bases from V and 3 from J; bases not matched to a gene: 9. The CDR3 spells CSAPSGGALYNEQFF. CDR3 nucleotide sequence: TGCAGTGCTCCCTCGGGAGGGGCGCTCTACAATGAGCAGTTCTTC.

This clonotype occurred once. A read error is possible here, since a much larger clone lies one base away. The chain has TRBV3-1 and TRBJ2-7; D might be TRBD1 (7 bases). Germline V CDR1 and CDR2: LGHDT, YNNKEL (reference sequence). This CDR3 region has 14 residues. The CDR3 coding sequence is TGTGCCAGCAGACCCAGGGGGGCCTCCTACGTGCAGTACTTC. Translating gives CASRPRGASYVQYF.

This clonotype was seen repeatedly, ten times or more. This rearrangement joins TRBV15 to TRBJ1-2; the D is unclear. Trimming removed 3 bases from V and 2 bases from J, with 10 bases in between. The germline V gene encodes CDR1 LNHNV and CDR2 YYDKDF (reference sequence). This CDR3 comprises 14 residues. CDR3: CATSRRAGNYGYTF. In nucleotides, the CDR3 is TGTGCCACCAGCAGGAGAGCAGGAAACTATGGCTACACCTTC.

This clonotype was picked up many times. V and J are TRBV20-1 and TRBJ1-6, with TRBD1 matching 9 bases. Per the germline V gene, CDR1 is DFQATT and CDR2 is SNEGSKA (reference sequence). Trimming removed 6 bases from V and 6 bases from J; junction bases left unmatched: 9. The CDR3 spans 15 residues. The CDR3 is CSAQDRGSSNSPLHF. The CDR3 DNA is TGCAGTGCCCAAGACAGGGGGAGTAGTAATTCACCCCTCCACTTT.

Notes on this clonotype: A far larger clone is one nucleotide away, so this likely arose from a read error. The chain has TRBV5-5 and TRBJ2-1, with 7 bases aligning to TRBD2. The CDR3 consists of 15 residues. Germline loops: CDR1 SGHKS, CDR2 YYEKEE (reference sequence). The CDR3 sequence is CASSLGREVGNEQFF. CDR3 nucleotide sequence: TGCGCCAGCAGCTTGGGACGGGAGGTCGGTAATGAGCAGTTCTTC.